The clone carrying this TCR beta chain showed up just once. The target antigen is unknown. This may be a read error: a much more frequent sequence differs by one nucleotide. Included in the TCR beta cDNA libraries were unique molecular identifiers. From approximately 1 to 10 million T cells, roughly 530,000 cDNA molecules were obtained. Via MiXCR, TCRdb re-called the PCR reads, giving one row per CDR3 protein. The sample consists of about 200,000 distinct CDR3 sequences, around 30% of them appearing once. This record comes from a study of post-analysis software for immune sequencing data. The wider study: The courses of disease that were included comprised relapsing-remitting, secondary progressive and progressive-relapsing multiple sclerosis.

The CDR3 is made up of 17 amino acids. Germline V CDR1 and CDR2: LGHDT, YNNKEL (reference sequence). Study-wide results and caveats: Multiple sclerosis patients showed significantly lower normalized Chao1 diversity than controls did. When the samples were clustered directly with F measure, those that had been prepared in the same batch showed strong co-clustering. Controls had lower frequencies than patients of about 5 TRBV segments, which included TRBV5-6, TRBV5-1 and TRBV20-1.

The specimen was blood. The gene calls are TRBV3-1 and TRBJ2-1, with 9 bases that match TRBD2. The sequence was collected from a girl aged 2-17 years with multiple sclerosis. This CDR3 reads CASSQDRGLATYNGQFF. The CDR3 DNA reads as TGTGCCAGCAGCCAAGATAGAGGACTAGCGACCTACAATGGGCAGTTCTTC.